These T cell receptor beta chains were read from a single sample in a study of blood T cell repertoires in COVID-19. TCRdb's table, derived via immunoSEQ multiplex PCR, lists solely in-frame clones and lacks some. The sample carries around 120,000 clones, roughly 89% recorded once. Source material: peripheral blood. The receptors derive from a woman in her sixties with COVID-19, enrolled during active disease. The CDR3 runs from the conserved cysteine through the conserved F or W. D genes are given only for firm matches. Rows give clone size only sometimes, using once, few, many, or a class for an expanded clone.

D gene	clone size	V gene	J gene	CDR3 DNA	CDR3 protein
NA	NA	TRBV7-9	TRBJ1-2	TGTGCCAGCAGCTTAGCGCGGGGGGACGGAGCTAACTATGGCTACACCTTC	CASSLARGDGANYGYTF
TRBD1	NA	TRBV15	TRBJ2-3	TGTGCCACCAGCAGGGGGACAGGGCTTTTCACAGATACGCAGTATTTT	CATSRGTGLFTDTQYF
TRBD1	few	TRBV2	TRBJ2-5	TGTGCCAGCATGGGACAGGGTCTGGAGACCCAGTACTTC	CASMGQGLETQYF
NA	NA	TRBV7-2	TRBJ2-1	TGTGCCAGCAGCTTAGCGGGGGCGGCAGCCTACAATGAGCAGTTCTTC	CASSLAGAAAYNEQFF
NA	NA	TRBV6-5	TRBJ1-2	TGTGCCAGCTCCTCTTATGGCTACACCTTC	CASSSYGYTF
NA	NA	TRBV19	TRBJ1-5	TGTGCCAGTAGTATAGAGCAGCGTAGCAATCAGCCCCAGCATTTT	CASSIEQRSNQPQHF
NA	NA	TRBV7-9	TRBJ2-5	TGTGCCAGCAGCTTGTCAGGGGTTGCCCAGTACTTC	CASSLSGVAQYF
TRBD2	NA	TRBV9	TRBJ2-5	TGTGCCAGCAGCCCTGGGACTAGCGGGGGGGTAAGGGAGACCCAGTACTTC	CASSPGTSGGVRETQYF
NA	NA	TRBV11-1	TRBJ2-3	TGTGCCAGCAGCGCGCGACTAGAGAGCACAGATACGCAGTATTTT	CASSARLESTDTQYF
TRBD1	NA	TRBV10-3	TRBJ1-1	TGTGCCATCAGTGCCGGGACAGGGGCTCACACTGAAGCTTTCTTT	CAISAGTGAHTEAFF
NA	once	TRBV19	TRBJ1-2	TGTGCCAGTAGGGGCCAGGGGAGTCTTCGTGGCTACACCTTC	CASRGQGSLRGYTF